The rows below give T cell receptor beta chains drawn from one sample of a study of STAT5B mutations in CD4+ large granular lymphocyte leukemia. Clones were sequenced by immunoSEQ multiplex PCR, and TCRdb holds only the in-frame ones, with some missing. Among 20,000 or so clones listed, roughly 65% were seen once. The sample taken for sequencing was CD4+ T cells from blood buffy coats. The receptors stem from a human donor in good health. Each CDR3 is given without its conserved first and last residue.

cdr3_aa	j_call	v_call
ASSYSYSEGYT	TRBJ1-2	TRBV6-6
ASTRDRSSYEQY	TRBJ2-7	TRBV11-3
ASGLGRTGTETQY	TRBJ2-5	TRBV12-5
ASSTRGGYNTEAF	TRBJ1-1	TRBV19
ASSLNRGRGSYNEQF	TRBJ2-1	TRBV5-1
ASSQRNSIQETQY	TRBJ2-5	TRBV18
ASSGDRDPKLF	TRBJ1-4	TRBV10-2
ASSLGGQGAYEQY	TRBJ2-7	TRBV7-8
AWMGTGFATNEKLF	TRBJ1-4	TRBV30
AISELNSNQPQH	TRBJ1-5	TRBV10-3